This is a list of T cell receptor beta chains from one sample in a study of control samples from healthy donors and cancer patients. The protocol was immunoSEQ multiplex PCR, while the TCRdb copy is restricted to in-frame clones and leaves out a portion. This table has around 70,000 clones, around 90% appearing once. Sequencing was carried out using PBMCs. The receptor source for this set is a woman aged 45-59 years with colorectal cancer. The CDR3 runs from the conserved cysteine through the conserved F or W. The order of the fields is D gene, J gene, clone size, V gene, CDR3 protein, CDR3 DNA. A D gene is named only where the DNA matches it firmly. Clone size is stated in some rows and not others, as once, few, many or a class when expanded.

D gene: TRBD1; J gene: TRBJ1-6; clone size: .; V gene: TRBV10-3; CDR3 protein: CAISGTGRDSPLHF; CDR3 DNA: TGTGCCATCAGTGGGACAGGGCGGGATTCACCCCTCCACTTT
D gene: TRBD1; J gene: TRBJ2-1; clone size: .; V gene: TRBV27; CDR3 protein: CASSIRTGFYNEQFF; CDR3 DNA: TGTGCCAGCAGTATACGGACAGGGTTTTACAATGAGCAGTTCTTC
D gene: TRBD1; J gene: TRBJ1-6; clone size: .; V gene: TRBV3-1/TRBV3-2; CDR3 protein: CASSQGSGTGNSPLHF; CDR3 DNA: TGTGCCAGCAGCCAAGGATCCGGGACAGGGAACTCACCCCTCCACTTT
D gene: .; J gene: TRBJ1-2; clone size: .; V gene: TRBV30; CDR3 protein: CAWSLLTANYGYTF; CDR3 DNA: TGTGCCTGGAGCTTATTGACAGCTAACTATGGCTACACCTTC
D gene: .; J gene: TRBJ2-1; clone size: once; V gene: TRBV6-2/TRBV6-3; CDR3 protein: CASSAGRGTYNEQFF; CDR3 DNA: TGTGCCAGCAGTGCCGGACGGGGCACCTACAATGAGCAGTTCTTC
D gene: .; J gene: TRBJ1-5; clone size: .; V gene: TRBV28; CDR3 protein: CASKIPFDQPQHF; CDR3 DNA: TGTGCCAGCAAAATCCCCTTTGATCAGCCCCAGCATTTT
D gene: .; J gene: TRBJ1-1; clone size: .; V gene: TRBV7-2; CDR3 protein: CASSVMAPRGNTEAFF; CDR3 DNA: TGTGCCAGCAGCGTTATGGCACCCCGGGGGAACACTGAAGCTTTCTTT
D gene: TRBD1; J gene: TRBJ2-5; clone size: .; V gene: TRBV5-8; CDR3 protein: CASSGTDGQETQYF; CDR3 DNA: TGTGCCAGCAGCGGGACAGATGGGCAAGAGACCCAGTACTTC
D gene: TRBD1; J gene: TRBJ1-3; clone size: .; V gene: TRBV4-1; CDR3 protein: CASSQSGTGGDGNTIYF; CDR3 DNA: TGCGCCAGCAGCCAATCCGGAACAGGGGGCGATGGAAACACCATATATTTT
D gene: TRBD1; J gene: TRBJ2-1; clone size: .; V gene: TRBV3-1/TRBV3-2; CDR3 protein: CASSQEDRVKNEQFF; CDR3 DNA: TGTGCCAGCAGCCAAGAGGACAGGGTGAAAAATGAGCAGTTCTTC
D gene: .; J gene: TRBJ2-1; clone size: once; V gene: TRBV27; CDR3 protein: CASSLDIARYNEQFF; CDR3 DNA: TGTGCCAGCAGTTTAGACATTGCGCGTTACAATGAGCAGTTCTTC
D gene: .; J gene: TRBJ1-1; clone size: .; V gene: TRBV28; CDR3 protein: CASSSGAGEAFF; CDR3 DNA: TGTGCCAGCTCCTCCGGGGCCGGGGAAGCTTTCTTT
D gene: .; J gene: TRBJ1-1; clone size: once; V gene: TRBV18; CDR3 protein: CASSRENTEAFF; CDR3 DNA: TGTGCCAGCTCACGGGAGAACACTGAAGCTTTCTTT
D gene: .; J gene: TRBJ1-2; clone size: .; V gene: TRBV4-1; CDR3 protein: CASSQTLGPGDYGYTF; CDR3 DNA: TGCGCCAGCAGCCAAACACTAGGTCCAGGGGACTATGGCTACACCTTC
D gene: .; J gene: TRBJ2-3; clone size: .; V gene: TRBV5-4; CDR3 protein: CASSQGGDTQYF; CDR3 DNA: TGTGCCAGCAGCCAGGGGGGAGATACGCAGTATTTT
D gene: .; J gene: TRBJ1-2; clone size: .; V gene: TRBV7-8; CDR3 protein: CASSPSQGYGYTF; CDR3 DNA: TGTGCCAGCAGCCCCTCCCAGGGCTATGGCTACACCTTC
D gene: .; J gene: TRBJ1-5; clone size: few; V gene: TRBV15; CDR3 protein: CATTQGYGNQPQHF; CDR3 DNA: TGTGCCACTACACAGGGTTATGGCAATCAGCCCCAGCATTTT
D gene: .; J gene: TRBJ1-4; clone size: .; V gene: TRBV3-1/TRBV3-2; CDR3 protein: CASSRQDWGRHEKLFF; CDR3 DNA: TGTGCCAGCTCCAGACAGGATTGGGGAAGGCATGAAAAACTGTTTTTT
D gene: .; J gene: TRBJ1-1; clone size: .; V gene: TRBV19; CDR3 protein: CASSIGQVLNTEAFF; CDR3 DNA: TGTGCCAGTAGTATAGGGCAGGTCTTGAACACTGAAGCTTTCTTT
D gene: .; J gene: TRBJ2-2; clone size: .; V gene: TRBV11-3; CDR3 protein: CASSLESIGGELFF; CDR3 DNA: TGTGCCAGCAGCTTAGAGTCGATCGGCGGGGAGCTGTTTTTT
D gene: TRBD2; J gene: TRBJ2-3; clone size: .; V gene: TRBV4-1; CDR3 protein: CASSQERGGGPNTDTQYF; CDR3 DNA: TGCGCCAGCAGCCAAGAAAGGGGCGGGGGGCCTAACACAGATACGCAGTATTTT
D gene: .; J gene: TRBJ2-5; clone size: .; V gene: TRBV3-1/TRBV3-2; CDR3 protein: CALSEGPQETQYF; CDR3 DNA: TGTGCCCTAAGTGAGGGGCCCCAAGAGACCCAGTACTTC
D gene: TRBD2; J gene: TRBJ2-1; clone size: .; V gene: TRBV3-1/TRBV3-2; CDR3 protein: CASSPLTSGGSSEQFF; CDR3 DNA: TGTGCCAGCAGCCCTTTGACTAGCGGGGGGAGTAGTGAGCAGTTCTTC
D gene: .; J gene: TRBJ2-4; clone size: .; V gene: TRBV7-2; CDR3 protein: CASSLGAGSNIQYF; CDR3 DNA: TGTGCCAGCAGCTTAGGGGCAGGATCAAACATTCAGTACTTC
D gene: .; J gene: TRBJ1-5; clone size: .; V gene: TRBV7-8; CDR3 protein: CASSPGPWDTNQPQHF; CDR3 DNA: TGTGCCAGCAGCCCCGGTCCTTGGGACACGAATCAGCCCCAGCATTTT
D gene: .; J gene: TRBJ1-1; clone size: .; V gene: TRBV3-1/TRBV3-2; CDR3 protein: CASSPGPFKNTEAFF; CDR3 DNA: TGTGCCAGCAGCCCAGGACCCTTCAAGAACACTGAAGCTTTCTTT
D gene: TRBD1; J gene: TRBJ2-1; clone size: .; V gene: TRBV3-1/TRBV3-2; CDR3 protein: CASSQAGTGGDEQFF; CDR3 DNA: TGTGCCAGCAGCCAAGCAGGGACAGGGGGCGATGAGCAGTTCTTC
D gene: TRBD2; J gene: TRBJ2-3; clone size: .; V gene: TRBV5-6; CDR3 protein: CASSLPGLAFADTQYF; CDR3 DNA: TGTGCCAGCAGCCTACCGGGACTAGCGTTCGCAGATACGCAGTATTTT
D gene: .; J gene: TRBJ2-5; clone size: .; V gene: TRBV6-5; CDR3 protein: CASTPTQDLGETQYF; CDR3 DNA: TGTGCCAGCACTCCCACCCAGGACCTTGGAGAGACCCAGTACTTC
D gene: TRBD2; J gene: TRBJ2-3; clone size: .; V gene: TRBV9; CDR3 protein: CASSNLAGGRTDTQYF; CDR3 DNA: TGTGCCAGCAGCAACCTAGCGGGGGGGCGGACAGATACGCAGTATTTT
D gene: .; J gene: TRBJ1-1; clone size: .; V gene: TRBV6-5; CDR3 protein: CASSRAGEADF; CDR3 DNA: TGTGCCAGCAGTCGGGCAGGGGAGGCAGACTTT
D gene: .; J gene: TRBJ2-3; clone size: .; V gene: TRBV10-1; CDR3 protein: CASSEAYKGTDTQYF; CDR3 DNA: TGCGCCAGCAGTGAGGCCTACAAGGGCACAGATACGCAGTATTTT
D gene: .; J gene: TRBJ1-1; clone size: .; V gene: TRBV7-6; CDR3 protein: CASSFSGTLNTEAFF; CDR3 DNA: TGTGCCAGCAGCTTTTCCGGGACATTGAACACTGAAGCTTTCTTT
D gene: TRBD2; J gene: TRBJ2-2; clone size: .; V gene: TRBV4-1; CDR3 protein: CASSQGAGGYTGELFF; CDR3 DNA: TGCGCCAGCAGCCAAGGTGCGGGGGGATACACCGGGGAGCTGTTTTTT
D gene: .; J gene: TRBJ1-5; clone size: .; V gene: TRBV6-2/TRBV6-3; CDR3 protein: CASSFNSNQPQHF; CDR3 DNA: TGTGCCAGCAGTTTTAATAGCAATCAGCCCCAGCATTTT
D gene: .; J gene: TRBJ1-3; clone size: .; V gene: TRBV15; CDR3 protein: CATSMGRDSGNTIYF; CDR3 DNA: TGTGCCACCAGCATGGGTAGGGACTCTGGAAACACCATATATTTT
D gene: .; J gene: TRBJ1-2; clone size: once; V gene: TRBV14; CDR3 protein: CASSQRNYGYTF; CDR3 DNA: TGTGCCAGCAGCCAACGGAATTATGGCTACACCTTC
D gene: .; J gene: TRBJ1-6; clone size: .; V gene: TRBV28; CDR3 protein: CASSTSEGTNYNSPLHF; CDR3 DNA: TGTGCCAGCAGTACCTCGGAGGGGACAAATTATAATTCACCCCTCCACTTT
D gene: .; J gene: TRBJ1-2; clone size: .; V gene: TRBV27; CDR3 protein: CASSLSPLTVRNYGYTF; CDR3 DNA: TGTGCCAGCAGTTTATCCCCTTTGACAGTCAGGAACTATGGCTACACCTTC